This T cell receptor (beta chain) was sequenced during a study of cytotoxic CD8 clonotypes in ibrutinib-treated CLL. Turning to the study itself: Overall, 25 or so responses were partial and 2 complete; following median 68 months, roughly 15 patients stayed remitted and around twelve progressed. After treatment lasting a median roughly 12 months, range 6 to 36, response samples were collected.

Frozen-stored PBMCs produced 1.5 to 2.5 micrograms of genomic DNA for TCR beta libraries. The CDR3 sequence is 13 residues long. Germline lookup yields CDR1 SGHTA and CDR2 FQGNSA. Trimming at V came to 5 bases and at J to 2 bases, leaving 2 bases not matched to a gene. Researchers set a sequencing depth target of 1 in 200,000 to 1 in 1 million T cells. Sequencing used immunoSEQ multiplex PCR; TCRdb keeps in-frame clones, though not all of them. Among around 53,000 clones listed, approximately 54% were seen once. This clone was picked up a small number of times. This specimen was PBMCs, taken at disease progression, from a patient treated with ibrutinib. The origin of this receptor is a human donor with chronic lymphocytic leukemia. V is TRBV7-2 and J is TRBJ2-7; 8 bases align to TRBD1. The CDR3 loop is CASSADRAYEQYF. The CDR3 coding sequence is TGTGCCAGCAGCGCGGACAGGGCCTACGAGCAGTACTTC.